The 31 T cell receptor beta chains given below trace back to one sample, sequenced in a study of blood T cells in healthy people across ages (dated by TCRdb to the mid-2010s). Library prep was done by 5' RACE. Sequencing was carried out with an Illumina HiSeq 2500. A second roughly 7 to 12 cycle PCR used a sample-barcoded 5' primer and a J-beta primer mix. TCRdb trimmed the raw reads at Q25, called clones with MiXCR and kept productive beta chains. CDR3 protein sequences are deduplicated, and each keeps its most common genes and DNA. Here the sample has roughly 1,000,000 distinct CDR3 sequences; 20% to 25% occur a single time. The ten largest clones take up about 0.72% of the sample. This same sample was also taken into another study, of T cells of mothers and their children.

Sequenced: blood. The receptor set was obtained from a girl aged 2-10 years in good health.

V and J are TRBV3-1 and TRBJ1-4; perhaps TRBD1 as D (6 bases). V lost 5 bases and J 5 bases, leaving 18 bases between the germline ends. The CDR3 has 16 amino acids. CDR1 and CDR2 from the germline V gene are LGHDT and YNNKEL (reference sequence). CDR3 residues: CASSITTGSRNEKLFF. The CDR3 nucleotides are TGTGCCAGCAGCATTACCACAGGGAGCAGAAATGAAAAACTGTTTTTT.

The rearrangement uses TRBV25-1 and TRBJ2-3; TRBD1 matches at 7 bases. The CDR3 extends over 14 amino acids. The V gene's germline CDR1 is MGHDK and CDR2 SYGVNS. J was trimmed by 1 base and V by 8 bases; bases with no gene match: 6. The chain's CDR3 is CASSRGTGTDTQYF. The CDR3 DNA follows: TGTGCCAGCTCTAGGGGGACAGGCACAGATACGCAGTATTTT.

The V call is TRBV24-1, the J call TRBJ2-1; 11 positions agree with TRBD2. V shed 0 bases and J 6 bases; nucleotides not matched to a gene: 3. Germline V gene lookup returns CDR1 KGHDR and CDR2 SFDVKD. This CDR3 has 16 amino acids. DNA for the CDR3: TGTGCCACCAGTGATTTGCAGGGACTAGCGGCCAATGAGCAGTTCTTC. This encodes CATSDLQGLAANEQFF.

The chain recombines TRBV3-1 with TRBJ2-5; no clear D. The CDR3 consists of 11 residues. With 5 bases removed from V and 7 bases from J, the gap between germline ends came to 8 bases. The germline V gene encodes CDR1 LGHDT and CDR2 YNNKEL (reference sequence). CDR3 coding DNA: TGTGCCAGCAGCGAAAGACGGACCCAGTACTTC. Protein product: CASSERRTQYF.

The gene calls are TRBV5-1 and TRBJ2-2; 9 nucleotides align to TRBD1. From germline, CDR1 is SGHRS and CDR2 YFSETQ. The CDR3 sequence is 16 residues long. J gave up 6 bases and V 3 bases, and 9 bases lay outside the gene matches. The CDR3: CASSSGTGSEPGELFF. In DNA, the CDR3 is TGCGCCAGCAGCTCTGGGACAGGGAGTGAACCCGGGGAGCTGTTTTTT.

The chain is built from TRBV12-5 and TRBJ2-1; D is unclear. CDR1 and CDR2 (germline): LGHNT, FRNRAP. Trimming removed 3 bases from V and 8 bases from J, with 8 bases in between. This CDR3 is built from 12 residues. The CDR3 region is CASGLSFDEQFF. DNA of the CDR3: TGTGCTAGTGGTTTATCCTTCGATGAGCAGTTCTTC.

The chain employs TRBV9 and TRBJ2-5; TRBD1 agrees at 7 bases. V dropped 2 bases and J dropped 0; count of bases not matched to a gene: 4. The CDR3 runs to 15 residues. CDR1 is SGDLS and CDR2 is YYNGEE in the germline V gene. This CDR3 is CASSVDGTDQETQYF. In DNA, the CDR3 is TGTGCCAGCAGCGTGGACGGGACAGACCAAGAGACCCAGTACTTC.

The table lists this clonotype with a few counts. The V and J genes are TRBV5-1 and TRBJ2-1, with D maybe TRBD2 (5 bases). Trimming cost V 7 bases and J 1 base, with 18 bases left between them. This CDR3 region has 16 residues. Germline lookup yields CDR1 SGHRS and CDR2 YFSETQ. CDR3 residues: CASGESAGISYNEQFF. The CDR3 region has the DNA TGCGCCAGCGGCGAAAGCGCGGGTATATCCTACAATGAGCAGTTCTTC.

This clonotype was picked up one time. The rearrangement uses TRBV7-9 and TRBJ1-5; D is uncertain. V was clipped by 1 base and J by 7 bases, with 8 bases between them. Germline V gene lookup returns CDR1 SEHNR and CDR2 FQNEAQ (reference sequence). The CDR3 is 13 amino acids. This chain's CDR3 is CASSLDGEQPQHF. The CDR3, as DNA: TGTGCCAGCAGCTTAGATGGGGAACAGCCCCAGCATTTT.

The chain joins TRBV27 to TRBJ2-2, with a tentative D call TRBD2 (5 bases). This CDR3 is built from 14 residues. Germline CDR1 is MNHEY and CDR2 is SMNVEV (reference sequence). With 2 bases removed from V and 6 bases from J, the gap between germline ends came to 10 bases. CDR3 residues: CASSLLGNPGELFF. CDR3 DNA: TGTGCCAGCAGTTTACTCGGGAATCCCGGGGAGCTGTTTTTT.

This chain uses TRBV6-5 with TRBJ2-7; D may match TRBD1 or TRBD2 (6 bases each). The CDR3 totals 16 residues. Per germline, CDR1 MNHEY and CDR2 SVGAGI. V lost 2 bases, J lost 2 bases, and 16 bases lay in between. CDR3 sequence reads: CASSYGVARGAYEQYF. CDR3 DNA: TGTGCCAGCAGTTACGGGGTAGCGAGGGGGGCCTACGAGCAGTACTTC.

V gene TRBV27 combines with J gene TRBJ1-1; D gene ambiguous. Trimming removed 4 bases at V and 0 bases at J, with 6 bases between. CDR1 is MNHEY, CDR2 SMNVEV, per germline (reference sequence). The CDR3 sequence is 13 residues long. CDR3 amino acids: CASSSHLNTEAFF. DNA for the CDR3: TGTGCCAGCAGTTCACATTTGAACACTGAAGCTTTCTTT.

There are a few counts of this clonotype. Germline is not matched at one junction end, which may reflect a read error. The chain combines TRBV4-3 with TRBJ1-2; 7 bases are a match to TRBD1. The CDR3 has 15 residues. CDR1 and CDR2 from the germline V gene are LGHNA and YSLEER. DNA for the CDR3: TGCGCCGGCAGCCATATCCCCGACAGGGCTCATGGCTACACCTTC. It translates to CAGSHIPDRAHGYTF.

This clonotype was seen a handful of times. Here the CDR3 reads CASSQGTSGSYEQYF. In DNA form, the CDR3 reads TGTGCCAGCAGCCAGGGGACTAGCGGTTCCTACGAGCAGTACTTC. The chain combines TRBV3-1 with TRBJ2-7; 11 nucleotides line up with TRBD2. With V trimmed by 3 bases and J by 1 base, 2 bases remained unmatched. Germline values: CDR1 LGHDT, CDR2 YNNKEL (reference sequence). CDR3 size: 15 residues.

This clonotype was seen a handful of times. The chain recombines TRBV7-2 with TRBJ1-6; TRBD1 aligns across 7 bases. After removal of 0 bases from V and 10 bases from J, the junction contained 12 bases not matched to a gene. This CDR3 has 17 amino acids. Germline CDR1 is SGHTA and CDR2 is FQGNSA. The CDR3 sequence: CASSLAGASTGSSPLHF. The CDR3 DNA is TGTGCCAGCAGCTTAGCGGGGGCGTCGACAGGGAGCTCACCCCTCCACTTT. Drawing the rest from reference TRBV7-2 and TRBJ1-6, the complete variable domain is GAGVSQSPSNKVTEKGKDVELRCDPISGHTALYWYRQSLGQGLEFLIYFQGNSAPDKSGLPSDRFSAERTGGSVSTLTIQRTQQEDSAVYLCASSLAGASTGSSPLHFGNGTRLTVT.

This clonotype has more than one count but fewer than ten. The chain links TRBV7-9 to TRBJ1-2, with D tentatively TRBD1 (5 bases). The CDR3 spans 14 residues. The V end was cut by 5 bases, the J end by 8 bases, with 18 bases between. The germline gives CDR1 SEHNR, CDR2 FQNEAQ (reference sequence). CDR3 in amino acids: CASSPPGAAAGYTF. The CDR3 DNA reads TGTGCCAGCAGCCCACCCGGGGCTGCGGCGGGCTACACCTTC.

In DNA, the CDR3 is TGTGCCAGCAGTTCAGAAGGACGGGAAACCTATGGCTACACCTTC. This encodes CASSSEGRETYGYTF. V usage is TRBV27 and J usage is TRBJ1-2; no reliable D call. The CDR3 covers 15 residues. V was shortened by 4 bases and J by 4 bases, with 16 bases between the two germline ends. Germline CDR1 MNHEY, CDR2 SMNVEV (reference sequence).

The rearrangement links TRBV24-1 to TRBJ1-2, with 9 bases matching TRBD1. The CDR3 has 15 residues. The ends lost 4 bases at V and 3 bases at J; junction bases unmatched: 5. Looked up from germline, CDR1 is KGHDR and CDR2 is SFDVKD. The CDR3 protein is CATSDPGQGDYGYTF. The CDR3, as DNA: TGTGCCACCAGTGACCCGGGACAGGGAGACTATGGCTACACCTTC.

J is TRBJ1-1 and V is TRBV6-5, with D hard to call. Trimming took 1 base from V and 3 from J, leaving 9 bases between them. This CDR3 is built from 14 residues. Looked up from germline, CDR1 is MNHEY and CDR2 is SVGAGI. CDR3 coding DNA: TGTGCCAGCAGTTACTACGGGTGGGACACTGAAGCTTTCTTT. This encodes CASSYYGWDTEAFF.

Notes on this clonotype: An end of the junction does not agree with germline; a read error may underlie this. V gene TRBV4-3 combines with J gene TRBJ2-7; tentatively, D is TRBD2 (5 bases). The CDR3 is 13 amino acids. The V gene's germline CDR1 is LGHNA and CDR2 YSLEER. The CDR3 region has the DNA TGCGCCAGCAGCCCTAGGAGGTACTACGAGCAGCACTTC. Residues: CASSPRRYYEQHF.

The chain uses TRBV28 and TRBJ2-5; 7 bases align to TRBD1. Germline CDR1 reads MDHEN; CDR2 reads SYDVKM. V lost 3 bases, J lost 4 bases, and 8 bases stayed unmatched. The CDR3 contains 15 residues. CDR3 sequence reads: CASSFGPGGRETQYF. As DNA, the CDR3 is TGTGCCAGCAGTTTTGGTCCAGGGGGAAGAGAGACCCAGTACTTC. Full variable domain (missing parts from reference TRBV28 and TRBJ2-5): DVKVTQSSRYLVKRTGEKVFLECVQDMDHENMFWYRQDPGLGLRLIYFSYDVKMKEKGDIPEGYSVSREKKERFSLILESASTNQTSMYLCASSFGPGGRETQYFGPGTRLLVL.

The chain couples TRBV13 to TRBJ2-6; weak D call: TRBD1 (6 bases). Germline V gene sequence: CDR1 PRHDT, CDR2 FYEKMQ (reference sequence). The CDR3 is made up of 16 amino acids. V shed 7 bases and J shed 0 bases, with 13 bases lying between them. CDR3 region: CASKDSYYSGANVLTF. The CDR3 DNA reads TGTGCCAGCAAGGACAGCTATTACTCTGGGGCCAACGTCCTGACTTTC.

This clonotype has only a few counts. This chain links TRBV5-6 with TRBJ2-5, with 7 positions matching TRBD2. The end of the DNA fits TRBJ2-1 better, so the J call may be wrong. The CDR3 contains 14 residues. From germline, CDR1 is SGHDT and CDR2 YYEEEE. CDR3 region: CASSRGLPGNEQFF. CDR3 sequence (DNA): TGTGCCAGCAGCCGGGGACTACCAGGTAATGAGCAGTTCTTC.

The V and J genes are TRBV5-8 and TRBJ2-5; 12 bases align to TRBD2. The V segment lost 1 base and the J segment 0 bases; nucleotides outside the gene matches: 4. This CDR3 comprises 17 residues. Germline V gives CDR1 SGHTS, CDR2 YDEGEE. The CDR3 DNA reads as TGTGCCAGCAGCTTGACTACTAGCGGGGGGTACCAAGAGACCCAGTACTTC. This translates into CASSLTTSGGYQETQYF. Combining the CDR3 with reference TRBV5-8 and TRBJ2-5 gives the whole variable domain EAGVTQSPTHLIKTRGQQATLRCSPISGHTSVYWYQQALGLGLQFLLWYDEGEERNRGNFPPRFSGRQFPNYSSELNVNALELEDSALYLCASSLTTSGGYQETQYFGPGTRLLVL.

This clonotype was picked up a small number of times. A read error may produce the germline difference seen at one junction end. The CDR3 coding sequence is TGTGCCAGCGGCTTAGTGGTAGGCGGGGCCGTCCGAGATACGCAGTATTTT. Encoded protein: CASGLVVGGAVRDTQYF. This chain joins TRBV7-2 and TRBJ2-3, with D possibly matching TRBD2 (6 bases). Looked up from germline, CDR1 is SGHTA and CDR2 is FQGNSA. CDR3 size: 17 residues.

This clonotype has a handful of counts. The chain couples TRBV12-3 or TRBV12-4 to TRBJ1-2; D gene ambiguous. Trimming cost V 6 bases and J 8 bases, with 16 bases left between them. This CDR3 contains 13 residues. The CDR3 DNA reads TGTGCCAGCAGCCCCTCGGAGATCGGCGGCTACACCTTC. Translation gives CASSPSEIGGYTF.

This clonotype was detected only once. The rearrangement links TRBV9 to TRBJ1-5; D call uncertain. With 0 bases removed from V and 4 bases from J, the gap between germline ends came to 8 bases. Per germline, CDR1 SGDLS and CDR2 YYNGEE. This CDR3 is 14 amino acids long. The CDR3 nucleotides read TGTGCCAGCAGCGTAGGGTCAGATAATCAGCCCCAGCATTTT. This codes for CASSVGSDNQPQHF.

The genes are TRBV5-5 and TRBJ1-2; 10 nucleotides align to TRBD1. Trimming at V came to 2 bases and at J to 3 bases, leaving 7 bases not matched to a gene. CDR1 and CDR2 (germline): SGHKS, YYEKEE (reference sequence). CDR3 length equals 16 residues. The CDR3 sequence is CASSFRDRGSDYGYTF. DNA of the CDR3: TGTGCCAGCAGCTTCCGGGACAGGGGTAGCGACTATGGCTACACCTTC.

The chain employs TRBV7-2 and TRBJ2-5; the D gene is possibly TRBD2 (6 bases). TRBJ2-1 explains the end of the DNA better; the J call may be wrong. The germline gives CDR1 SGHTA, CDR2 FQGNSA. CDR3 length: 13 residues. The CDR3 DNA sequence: TGTGCCAGCAGCTTAGAGGGACTCGATGAGCAGTTCTTC. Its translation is CASSLEGLDEQFF.

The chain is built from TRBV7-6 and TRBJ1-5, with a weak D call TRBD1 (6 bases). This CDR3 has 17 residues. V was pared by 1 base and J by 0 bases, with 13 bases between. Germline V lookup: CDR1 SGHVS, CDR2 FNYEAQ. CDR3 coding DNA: TGTGCCAGCAGCTTAGGGCGGGGGGCCCATAGCAATCAGCCCCAGCATTTT. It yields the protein CASSLGRGAHSNQPQHF.

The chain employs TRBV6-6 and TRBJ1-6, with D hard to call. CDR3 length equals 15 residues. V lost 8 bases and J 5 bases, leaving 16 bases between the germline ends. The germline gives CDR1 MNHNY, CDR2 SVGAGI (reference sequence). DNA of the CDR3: TGTGCCAGCTCTCCCGCCGGCGCTAATAATTCACCCCTCCACTTT. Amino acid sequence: CASSPAGANNSPLHF.